This T cell receptor (beta chain) was identified in a study of T cell responses to AZD1222 COVID-19 vaccine. General observations from the study: Reports say nearly half of spike-specific TCRs go after unmutated variant regions.

Germline CDR1 reads MNHEY; CDR2 reads SMNVEV (reference sequence). Trimming pared 0 bases from V and 2 bases from J, leaving 14 bases between. The CDR3 consists of 16 residues. Generated by immunoSEQ multiplex PCR, the TCRdb table keeps only in-frame clones and is missing some. The sample lists around 110,000 clones, just under 95% occurring once. Points on this clone: Its antigen is still unknown.

The chain links TRBV27 to TRBJ2-7; D possibly corresponds to TRBD2 (6 bases). The sequence was obtained from an adult in good health. The starting material was peripheral blood, obtained on day 0 of AZD1222 vaccination. The CDR3 bases are TGTGCCAGCAGTTTATCGACGGGGGAGGCAGCCTACGAGCAGTACTTC. It specifies CASSLSTGEAAYEQYF.